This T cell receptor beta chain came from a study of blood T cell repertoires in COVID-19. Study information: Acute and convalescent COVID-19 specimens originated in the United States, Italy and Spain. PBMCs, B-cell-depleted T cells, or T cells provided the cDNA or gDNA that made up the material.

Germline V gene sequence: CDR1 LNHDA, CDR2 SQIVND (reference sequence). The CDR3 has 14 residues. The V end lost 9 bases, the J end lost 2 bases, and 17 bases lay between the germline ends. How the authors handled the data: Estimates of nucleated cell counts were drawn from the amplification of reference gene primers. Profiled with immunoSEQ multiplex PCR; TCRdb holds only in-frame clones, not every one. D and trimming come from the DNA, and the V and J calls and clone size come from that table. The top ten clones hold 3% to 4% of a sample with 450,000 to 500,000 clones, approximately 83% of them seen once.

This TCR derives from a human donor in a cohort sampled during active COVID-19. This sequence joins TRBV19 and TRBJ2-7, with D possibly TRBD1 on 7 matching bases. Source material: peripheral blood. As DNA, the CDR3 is TGTGCCAGCAACAGGGGAGGTTCCCCCTACGAGCAGTACTTC. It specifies CASNRGGSPYEQYF. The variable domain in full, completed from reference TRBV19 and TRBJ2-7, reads DGGITQSPKYLFRKEGQNVTLSCEQNLNHDAMYWYRQDPGQGLRLIYYSQIVNDFQKGDIAEGYSVSREKKESFPLTVTSAQKNPTAFYLCASNRGGSPYEQYFGPGTRLTVT.